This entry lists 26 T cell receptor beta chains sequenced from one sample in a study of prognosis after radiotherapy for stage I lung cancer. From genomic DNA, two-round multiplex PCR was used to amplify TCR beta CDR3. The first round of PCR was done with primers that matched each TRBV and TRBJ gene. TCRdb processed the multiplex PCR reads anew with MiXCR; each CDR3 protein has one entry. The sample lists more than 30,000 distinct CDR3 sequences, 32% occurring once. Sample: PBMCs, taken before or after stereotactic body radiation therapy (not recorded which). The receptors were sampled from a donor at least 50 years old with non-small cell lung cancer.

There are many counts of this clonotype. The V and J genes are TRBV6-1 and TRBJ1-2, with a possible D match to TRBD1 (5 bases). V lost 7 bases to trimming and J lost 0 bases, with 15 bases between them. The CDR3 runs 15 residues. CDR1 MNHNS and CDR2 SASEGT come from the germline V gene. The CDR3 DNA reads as TGTGCCAGCATACAGGCGTATTGGGCTAACTATGGCTACACCTTC. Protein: CASIQAYWANYGYTF.

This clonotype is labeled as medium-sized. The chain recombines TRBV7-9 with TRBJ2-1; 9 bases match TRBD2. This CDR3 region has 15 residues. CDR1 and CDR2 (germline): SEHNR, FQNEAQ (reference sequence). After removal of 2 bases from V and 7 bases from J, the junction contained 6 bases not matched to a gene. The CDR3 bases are TGTGCCAGCAGCTTACTTCTTAGCGGGAGAAATGAGCAGTTCTTC. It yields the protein CASSLLLSGRNEQFF.

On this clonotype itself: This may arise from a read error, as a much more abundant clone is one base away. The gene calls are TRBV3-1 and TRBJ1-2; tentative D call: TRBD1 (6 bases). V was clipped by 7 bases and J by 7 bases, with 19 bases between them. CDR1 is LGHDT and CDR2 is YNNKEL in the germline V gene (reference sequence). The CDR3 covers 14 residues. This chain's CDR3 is CASIPPAGASGYTF. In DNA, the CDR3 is TGTGCCAGCATCCCCCCAGCGGGGGCTAGTGGCTACACCTTC.

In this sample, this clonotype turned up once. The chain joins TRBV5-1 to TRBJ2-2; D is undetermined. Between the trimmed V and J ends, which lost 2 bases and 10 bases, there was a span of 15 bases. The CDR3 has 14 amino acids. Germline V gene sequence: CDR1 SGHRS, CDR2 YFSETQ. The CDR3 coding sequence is TGCGCCAGCAGCTTAGGACCGAGCACCTTGGAGCTGTTTTTT. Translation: CASSLGPSTLELFF.

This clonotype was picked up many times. CDR3 in amino acids: CASSWGQGTTEAFF. The CDR3 DNA sequence: TGTGCCAGCAGCTGGGGACAGGGGACCACTGAAGCTTTCTTT. The chain employs TRBV7-8 and TRBJ1-1; 10 nucleotides agree with TRBD1. The CDR3 covers 14 residues. Losses at the gene ends were 4 bases for V and 4 bases for J; bases not matched to a gene: 3. Germline values: CDR1 SGHVS, CDR2 FQNEAQ.

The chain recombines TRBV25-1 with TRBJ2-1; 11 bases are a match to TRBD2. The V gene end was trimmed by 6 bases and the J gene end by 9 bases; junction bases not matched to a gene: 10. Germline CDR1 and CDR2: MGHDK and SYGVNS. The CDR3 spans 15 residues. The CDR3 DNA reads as TGTGCCAGCAGGACACTAGCGGGGGTATCAAGTGAGCAGTTCTTC. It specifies CASRTLAGVSSEQFF.

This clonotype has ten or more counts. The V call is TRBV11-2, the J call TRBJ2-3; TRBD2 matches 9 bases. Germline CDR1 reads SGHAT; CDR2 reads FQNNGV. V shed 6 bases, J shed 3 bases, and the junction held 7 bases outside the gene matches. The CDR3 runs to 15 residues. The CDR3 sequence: CASREAGGKTDTQYF. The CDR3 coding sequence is TGTGCCAGCAGGGAAGCGGGAGGAAAGACAGATACGCAGTATTTT.

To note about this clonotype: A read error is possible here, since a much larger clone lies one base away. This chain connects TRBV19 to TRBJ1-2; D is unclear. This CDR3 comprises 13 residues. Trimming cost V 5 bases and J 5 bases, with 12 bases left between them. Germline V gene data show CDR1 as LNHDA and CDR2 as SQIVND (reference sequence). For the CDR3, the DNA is TGTGCCAGTAGTGCTGCCACGGGGTATGGCTACACCTTC. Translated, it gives CASSAATGYGYTF.

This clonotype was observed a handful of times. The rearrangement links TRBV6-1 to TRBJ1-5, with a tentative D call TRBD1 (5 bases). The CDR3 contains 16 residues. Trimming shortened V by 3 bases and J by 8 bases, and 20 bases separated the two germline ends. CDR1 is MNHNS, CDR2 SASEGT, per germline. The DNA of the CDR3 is TGTGCCAGCAGTGAGCAGGGTAGGACGTTCGGTGAGCCCCAGCATTTT. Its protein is CASSEQGRTFGEPQHF.

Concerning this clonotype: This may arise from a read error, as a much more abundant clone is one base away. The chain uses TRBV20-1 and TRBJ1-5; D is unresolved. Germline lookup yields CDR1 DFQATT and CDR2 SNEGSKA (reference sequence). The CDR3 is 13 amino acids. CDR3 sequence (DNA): TGCAGTGCTCAGAAGGGAGGCAATAAGCCCCAGCATTTT. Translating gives CSAQKGGNKPQHF.

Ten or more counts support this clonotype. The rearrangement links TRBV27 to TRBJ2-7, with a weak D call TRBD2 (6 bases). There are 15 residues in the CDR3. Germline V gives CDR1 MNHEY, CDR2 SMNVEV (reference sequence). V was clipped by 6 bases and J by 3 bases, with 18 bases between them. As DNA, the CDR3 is TGTGCCAGCAGCCTATTGGGACTTAACAACTACGAGCAGTACTTC. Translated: CASSLLGLNNYEQYF.

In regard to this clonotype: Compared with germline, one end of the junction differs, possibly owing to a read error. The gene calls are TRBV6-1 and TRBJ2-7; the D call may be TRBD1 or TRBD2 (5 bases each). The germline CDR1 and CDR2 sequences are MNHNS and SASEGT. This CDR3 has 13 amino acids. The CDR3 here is CASISLRWDRPHF. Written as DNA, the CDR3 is TGTGCCAGCATCTCCCTCAGGTGGGACCGTCCTCACTTC.

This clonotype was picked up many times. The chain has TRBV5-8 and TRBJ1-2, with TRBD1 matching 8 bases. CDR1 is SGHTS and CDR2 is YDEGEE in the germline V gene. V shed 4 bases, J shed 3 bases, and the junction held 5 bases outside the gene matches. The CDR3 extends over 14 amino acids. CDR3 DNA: TGTGCCAGCAGCCTCATGACAGGGGACTATGGCTACACCTTC. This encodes CASSLMTGDYGYTF.

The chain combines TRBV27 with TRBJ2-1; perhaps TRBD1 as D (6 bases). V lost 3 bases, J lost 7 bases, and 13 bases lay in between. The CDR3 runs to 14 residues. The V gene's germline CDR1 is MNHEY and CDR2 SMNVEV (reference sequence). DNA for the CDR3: TGTGCCAGCAGTTTTAGGACAGCCAATAATGAGCAGTTCTTC. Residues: CASSFRTANNEQFF.

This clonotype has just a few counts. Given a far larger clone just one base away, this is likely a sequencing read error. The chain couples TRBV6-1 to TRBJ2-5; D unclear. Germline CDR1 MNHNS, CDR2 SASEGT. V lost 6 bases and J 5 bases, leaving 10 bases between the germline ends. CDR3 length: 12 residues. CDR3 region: CASSPPSETQYF. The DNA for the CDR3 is TGTGCCAGCAGCCCCCCCTCGGAGACCCAGTACTTC.

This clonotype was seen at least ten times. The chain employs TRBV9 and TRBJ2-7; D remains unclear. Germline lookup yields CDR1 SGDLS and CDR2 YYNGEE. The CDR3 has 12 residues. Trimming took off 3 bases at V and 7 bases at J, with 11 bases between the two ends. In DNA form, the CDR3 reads TGTGCCAGCAGCGACATTTTCGGGGAGCAGTACTTC. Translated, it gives CASSDIFGEQYF.

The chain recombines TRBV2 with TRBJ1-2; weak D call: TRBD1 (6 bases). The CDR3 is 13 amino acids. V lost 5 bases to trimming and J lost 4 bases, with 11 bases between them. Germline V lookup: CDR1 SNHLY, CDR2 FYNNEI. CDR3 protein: CASSNTGFYGYTF. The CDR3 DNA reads TGTGCCAGCAGTAATACAGGGTTCTATGGCTACACCTTC.

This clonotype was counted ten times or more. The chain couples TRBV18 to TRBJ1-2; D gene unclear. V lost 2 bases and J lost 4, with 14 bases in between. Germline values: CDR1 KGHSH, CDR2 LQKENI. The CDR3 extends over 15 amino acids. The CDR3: CASSPRPREPYGYTF. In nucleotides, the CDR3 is TGTGCCAGCTCACCAAGGCCCCGGGAGCCCTATGGCTACACCTTC.

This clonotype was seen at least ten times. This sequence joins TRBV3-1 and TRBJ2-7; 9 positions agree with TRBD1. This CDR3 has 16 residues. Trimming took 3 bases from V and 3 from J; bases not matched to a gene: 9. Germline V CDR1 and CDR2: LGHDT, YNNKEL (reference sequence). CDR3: CASSQTQGAGFYEQYF. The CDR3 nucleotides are TGTGCCAGCAGCCAGACACAGGGGGCGGGTTTCTACGAGCAGTACTTC.

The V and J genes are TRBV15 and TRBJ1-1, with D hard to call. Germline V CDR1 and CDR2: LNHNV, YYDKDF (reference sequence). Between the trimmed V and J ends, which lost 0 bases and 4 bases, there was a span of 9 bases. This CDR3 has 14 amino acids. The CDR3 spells CATSRDYAGTEAFF. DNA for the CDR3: TGTGCCACCAGCAGAGATTACGCAGGCACTGAAGCTTTCTTT.

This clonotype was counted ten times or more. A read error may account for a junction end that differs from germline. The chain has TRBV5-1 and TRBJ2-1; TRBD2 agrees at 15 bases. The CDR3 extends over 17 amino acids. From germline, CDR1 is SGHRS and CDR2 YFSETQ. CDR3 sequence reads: CASSLAYGTSGRNEQFF. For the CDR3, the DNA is TGTGCCAGCAGCTTAGCCTACGGGACTAGCGGGAGGAATGAGCAGTTCTTC.

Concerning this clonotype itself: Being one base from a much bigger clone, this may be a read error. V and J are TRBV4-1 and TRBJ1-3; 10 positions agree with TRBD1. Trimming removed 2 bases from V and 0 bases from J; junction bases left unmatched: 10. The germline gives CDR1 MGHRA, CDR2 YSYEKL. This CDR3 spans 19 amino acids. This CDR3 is CASSQSGTGAEASGNTIYF. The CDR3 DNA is TGCGCCAGCAGCCAATCGGGGACAGGGGCGGAAGCCTCTGGAAACACCATATATTTT.

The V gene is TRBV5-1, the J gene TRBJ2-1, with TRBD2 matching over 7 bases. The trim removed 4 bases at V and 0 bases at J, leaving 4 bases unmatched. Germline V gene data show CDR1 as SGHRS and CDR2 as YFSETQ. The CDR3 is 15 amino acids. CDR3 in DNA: TGCGCCAGCAGCCCGAGCGGGGTCTCCTACAATGAGCAGTTCTTC. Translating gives CASSPSGVSYNEQFF.

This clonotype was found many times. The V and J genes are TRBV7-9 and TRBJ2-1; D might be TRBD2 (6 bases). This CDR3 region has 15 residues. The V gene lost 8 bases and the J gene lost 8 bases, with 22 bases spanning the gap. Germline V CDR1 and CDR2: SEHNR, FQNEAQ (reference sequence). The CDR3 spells CASGPPGLANDEQFF. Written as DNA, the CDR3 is TGTGCCAGCGGACCCCCCGGGCTAGCGAACGATGAGCAGTTCTTC. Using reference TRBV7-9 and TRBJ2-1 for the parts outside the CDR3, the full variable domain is DTGVSQNPRHKITKRGQNVTFRCDPISEHNRLYWYRQTLGQGPEFLTYFQNEAQLEKSRLLSDRFSAERPKGSFSTLEIQRTEQGDSAMYLCASGPPGLANDEQFFGPGTRLTVL.

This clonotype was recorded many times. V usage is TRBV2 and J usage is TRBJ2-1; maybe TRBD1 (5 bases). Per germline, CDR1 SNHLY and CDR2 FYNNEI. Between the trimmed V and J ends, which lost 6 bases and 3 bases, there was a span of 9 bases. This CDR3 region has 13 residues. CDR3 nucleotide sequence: TGTGCCAGCAGGACAGCTGTCTACAATGAGCAGTTCTTC. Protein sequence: CASRTAVYNEQFF.

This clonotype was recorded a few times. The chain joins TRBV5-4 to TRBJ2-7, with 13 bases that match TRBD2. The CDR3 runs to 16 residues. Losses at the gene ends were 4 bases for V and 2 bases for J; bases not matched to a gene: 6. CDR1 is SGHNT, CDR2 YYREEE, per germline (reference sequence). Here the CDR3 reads CASSRSTSGRPYEQYF. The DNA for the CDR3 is TGTGCCAGCAGCAGGTCGACTAGCGGGAGGCCCTACGAGCAGTACTTC.